The table lists the clone carrying this T cell receptor beta chain with many counts. The sample is drawn from a study of T cells in Graves' hyperthyroidism and ophthalmopathy. Amplification of TCR beta CDR3 regions used RNA as the template. An initial round of RT-PCR targeting the TCR CDR3 relied on the HTBI primer set. TCRdb itself ran the multiplex PCR reads through MiXCR, one entry per CDR3 protein. The sample shows some 600,000 distinct CDR3 sequences, more than 11% of them seen only once. The germline gives CDR1 ENHRY, CDR2 SYGVKD. This CDR3 has 16 amino acids. Unmatched junction bases numbered 12, after V lost 6 bases and J lost 2 bases.

The clonotype was recovered from a woman aged 25 to 45 with Graves' hyperthyroidism that later progressed to Graves' ophthalmopathy. The specimen was blood. The chain is built from TRBV10-3 and TRBJ2-5, with 7 nucleotides matching TRBD1. The CDR3 DNA is TGTGCCATCAGCGGTACCGGGACAGCCGTACAAGAGACCCAGTACTTC. It yields the protein CAISGTGTAVQETQYF.